The T cell receptor (beta chain) described here comes from a study of regulatory T cells in long-lasting Graves disease. Germline CDR1 is SEHNR and CDR2 is FQNEAQ (reference sequence). The CDR3 is made up of 15 amino acids. V lost 5 bases, J lost 1 base, and 14 bases lay in between. Building of the TCR beta libraries involved iRepertoire HTBI primers and Arm-PCR of CDR3 regions. TCRdb re-called the multiplex PCR reads through MiXCR, storing one row per CDR3 protein. The sample has hundreds of thousands of distinct CDR3 sequences, approximately 23% seen once. This clonotype was recorded a few times. This sample's time point: persistent/refractory GD, antithyroid drugs over 5 years with positive TRAb. Preparation of the TCR library used RNA extracted from PBMCs.

The specimen comprised peripheral blood mononuclear cells (PBMCs), sampled when the disease was refractory, from a patient treated with antithyroid drugs. The receptor's source is a female donor with Graves disease. V is TRBV7-9 and J is TRBJ1-2; TRBD1 might be the D (5 bases). CDR3: CASSPGTLYNYGYTF. In nucleotides, the CDR3 is TGTGCCAGCAGCCCCGGGACCCTCTATAACTATGGCTACACCTTC. Using reference TRBV7-9 and TRBJ1-2 for the parts outside the CDR3, the full variable domain is DTGVSQNPRHKITKRGQNVTFRCDPISEHNRLYWYRQTLGQGPEFLTYFQNEAQLEKSRLLSDRFSAERPKGSFSTLEIQRTEQGDSAMYLCASSPGTLYNYGYTFGSGTRLTVV.